This TCR beta chain was found in a study of shared clonotypes between healthy human individuals. Study conclusions and caveats: In a handful of donors, about 5% of naive CD4 clonotypes appeared in common. The four-donor shared clonotypes exceeded non-shared clonotypes in generation probability, with non-shared ones scoring lower. Only blood underwent sampling, and tissue repertoires likely differ.

Points on this clone: Its antigen is still unknown.

The method was immunoSEQ multiplex PCR; TCRdb's version includes in-frame clones alone and lacks a portion of them. Of about a million clones listed, approximately 80% were seen once; the top ten hold about 1.5%. This CDR3 contains 15 residues. V shed 1 base, J shed 3 bases, and the junction held 6 bases outside the gene matches. Germline V gives CDR1 SGHNT, CDR2 YYREEE (reference sequence). The sequence came from a man younger than 30 in good health. This chain links TRBV5-4 with TRBJ2-7; 8 nucleotides line up with TRBD2. The material sequenced was memory CD4+ T cells sorted from blood. Subset here: CD45RA-negative fraction. The CDR3 DNA follows: TGTGCCAGCAGCTTGCCGAGCGGGAGCTACTACGAGCAGTACTTC. This gives the protein CASSLPSGSYYEQYF.